The entry that follows covers one TCR beta chain sequence. Its antigen remains unidentified. This sample is drawn from a study of cytomegalovirus exposure and HLA in healthy donors. The study, taken as a whole, reports: Most TCR sequences were uncommon, yet certain public TCRs appeared in many donors.

V gave up 0 bases and J gave up 0 bases; unmatched junction bases: 4. The CDR3 runs to 16 residues. Per germline, CDR1 SGHNT and CDR2 YYREEE (reference sequence). The study ran its PCR with 60 Vbeta and 13 Jbeta primers. Profiling relied on immunoSEQ multiplex PCR, and the TCRdb table lists in-frame clones only, not all of them. This sample has approximately 100,000 clones, with roughly 85% found just once. The sequenced material came from PBMCs. The rearrangement links TRBV5-4 to TRBJ1-1; TRBD1 agrees at 8 bases. The sequence was collected from a man aged 30 to 45 in good health and CMV-seronegative. CDR3 residues: CASSLATGVMNTEAFF. The CDR3, as DNA: TGTGCCAGCAGCTTGGCGACAGGGGTAATGAACACTGAAGCTTTCTTT.